This T cell receptor (beta chain) was profiled in a study of T cell repertoires in cytomegalovirus infection (dated by TCRdb to the late 2010s). A note on the overall study: Recently identified HLA-C-restricted CMV epitopes, whose presentation resists viral immunomodulation, were targeted by peptide stimulations together with well-studied HLA-B-restricted epitopes. The HLA type of each donor mattered for the analysis, because public TCR beta signatures pointed to carriage of CMV infection along with the matching HLA type.

Comment on this clonotype: Its target antigen remains unknown. There are no base qualities to consult, and no much larger clone falls within one base.

Looking up the germline V gene yields CDR1 MNHEY and CDR2 SVGEGT. Trimming takes 1 base from V and 2 bases from J, and the germline ends sit 15 bases apart. The CDR3, from cysteine to valine, totals 16 residues. Only the CDR3 DNA is retained, 48 bases long and in frame from the first base. This sample was sequenced with an Illumina HiSeq 1500. TCRdb reprocessed the public reads (quality trimming at Q25 with fastp, clone calling with MiXCR) and kept in-frame beta chains. Rows with one shared CDR3 protein collapse into an entry with the most common genes and DNA. Present in this sample are 700,000 to 850,000 distinct CDR3 sequences, 32% of which were seen just once. The ten biggest clones cover 9.5% to 15% of the sample. What the authors observed across the whole study: Cumulative frequency of public TCR beta family members discriminated carriers of CMV infection plus the relevant HLA type in this cohort and an independent roughly 330-donor cohort. The ex vivo response was dominated by HLA-C-restricted CMV-specific TCR beta clonotypes, and the single most frequent clonotype in two of eight donors was supplied by these HLA-C-restricted clonotypes.

Taken with the paper, the label for treatment or condition translates to: in vitro stimulation with specific CMV peptide epitopes to enrich CMV-specific T cells. The rearranged segments are TRBV6-2 or TRBV6-3 and TRBJ2-7; the D region possibly corresponds to TRBD1 (6 bases align). Sequencing used cultured CD8+ T cells from PBMCs, obtained from culture after CMV antigen stimulation. This clonotype was obtained from a human donor in good health (CMV status not recorded). Some clones in this sample may be carry-over from other donors' samples. CDR3 protein: CASSYLGTGSTYEQYV. Read as DNA, the sequence is TGTGCCAGCAGTTACTTAGGTACAGGGAGTACCTACGAGCAGTACGTC.